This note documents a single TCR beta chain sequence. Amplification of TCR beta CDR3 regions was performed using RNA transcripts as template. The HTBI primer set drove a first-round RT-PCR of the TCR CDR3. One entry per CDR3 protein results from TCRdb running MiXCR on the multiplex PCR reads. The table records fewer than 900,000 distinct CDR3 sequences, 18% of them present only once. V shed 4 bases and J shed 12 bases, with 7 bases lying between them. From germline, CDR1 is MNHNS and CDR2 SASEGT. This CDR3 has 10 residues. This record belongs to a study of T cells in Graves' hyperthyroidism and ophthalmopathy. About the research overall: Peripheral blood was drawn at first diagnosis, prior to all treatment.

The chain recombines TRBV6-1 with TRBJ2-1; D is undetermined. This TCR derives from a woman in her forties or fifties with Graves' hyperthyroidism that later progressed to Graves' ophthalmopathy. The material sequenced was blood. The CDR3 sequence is CASSVSGQFF. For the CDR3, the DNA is TGTGCCAGCAGTGTAAGTGGGCAGTTCTTC.